This TCR beta chain was documented in a study of early T cells in non-severe SARS-CoV-2 infection (dated by TCRdb to about 2021). Looking at the study overall: TCR sequencing used bulk RNA from unsorted whole blood, so alpha and beta chains could not be paired. What the work shows at the level of the full study, not this receptor alone: Matching against VDJdb was skewed toward anti-spike CD8 responses, likely underestimated virus-specific expansions, and missed private and CD4 specificities.

Library preparation used 5' RACE. These reads were obtained on a NextSeq 500. Unique molecular identifiers were attached to individual cDNA molecules in the TCR library protocol so that sequencing error and PCR bias could be corrected. Both TCR alpha and beta chains were sequenced, and tight co-correlation was observed between alpha and beta sequence abundances in each sample. The published analysis was carried out like this. Decombinator V4 was used to perform V gene, J gene and CDR3 annotation of TCR sequences. Expanded TCRs were defined as changing significantly between any two time points under a Poisson model with p below 0.0001. TCR abundances were normalised to the total number of TCRs sequenced per sample and were expressed as counts per million. MAIT TCRs were defined by TRAV1-2 paired with TRAJ12, TRAJ20 or TRAJ33, and iNKT TCRs by TRAV10 paired with TRAJ18. A search of VDJdb, accessed on 1 November 2021, was run for TCRs annotated to CMV, EBV and SARS-CoV-2, with TCRs annotated for multiple antigens excluded. The raw public data were reprocessed by TCRdb itself: fastp quality trimming at Q25, MiXCR clonotype calling, in-frame beta chains only. Every CDR3 protein is listed once, alongside the most common genes and DNA of its rows. The V and J calls here are based on TCRdb, not the publication. The sample data list tens of thousands of distinct CDR3 sequences, and roughly 15% of these were observed just once. The top ten constitute 12% of the sample.

Set within a cohort of healthcare workers in London, UK, this nested case-control study involved weekly PCR testing of nasopharyngeal swabs along with blood sampling. Healthcare workers were recruited between 23 and 31 March 2020, during the week of the UK lockdown, and were followed weekly for up to roughly 15 weeks. The germline V gene sets CDR1 to KGHDR and CDR2 to SFDVKD. Reading from cysteine to phenylalanine, the CDR3 counts 12 amino acids. Left in the record is the CDR3 DNA by itself, 36 bases read in frame from the first base. V gives up 4 bases and J gives up 4 bases, and the segment between their germline ends measures 6 bases. This clonotype was counted only a few times. Its antigen target is currently unknown. It has no much larger one-base neighbor in the sample; base qualities were not kept.

The source is an adult who was a healthcare worker with PCR-confirmed SARS-CoV-2 infection or an uninfected control (not recorded which). This chain joins TRBV24-1 to TRBJ1-2; too little of a D gene remains to name it. The sample taken for sequencing was whole blood. The CDR3 here reads CATSDRFYGYTF. Here is the DNA: TGTGCCACCAGTGACAGATTCTATGGCTACACCTTC.